Described below is a single T cell receptor beta chain sequence and its context. The specificity of this receptor is unknown. No much larger clone is present one base from it, and per-base qualities are unavailable. The sample comes from a study of T cell responses to AZD1222 COVID-19 vaccine (dated by TCRdb to about 2021). Context from the whole study: A total of 230 to 250 trial participants underwent TCR sequencing, of whom about 210 had received two doses of AZD1222 and about 26 had received two doses of the MenACWY control vaccine. Enrollment into the trials was organized by age into subgroups of 18-55, 56-69 and 70-plus years, and those subgroups contained about 150, 27 and 61 TCR-sequenced participants, respectively.

The CDR3 regions of human TCRbeta chains were analyzed by immunosequencing. Turning to the authors' computational methods: TCRs in the repertoires were matched against a reference library of SARS-CoV-2-specific TCRs that had been generated with the MIRA antigen-specificity platform. Breadth was defined as the fraction of unique TCRs that were SARS-CoV-2-associated, and depth was defined as the fraction of total T cells that were SARS-CoV-2-associated. Each spike-specific TCR was assigned to its reactive spike region and to a CD4 or CD8 class using the MIRA data. Log10-transformed breadth and depth values were compared by one-way ANOVA with Sidak's multiple comparisons tests. This immuneACCESS table, as held by TCRdb, lists in-frame sequences with V and J called but not all clones. Of the missing ones, under half trace to an unresolved V gene in checked studies; the others have no known cause. The V and J calls and clone size were taken over from that table, and D and trimming were inferred from the DNA. The sample profile shows 200,000 or so clones; more than 85% of them were found once. Of the sample, 1% falls within the top ten clones.

Reading from cysteine to phenylalanine, the CDR3 counts 14 amino acids. Only CDR3 DNA remains: 42 bases, in frame from the first base. Trimmed from V: 6 bases; trimmed from J: 3 bases; junction bases lacking a gene match: 4. As encoded in the germline V gene, CDR1 is MDHEN while CDR2 is SYDVKM. The paper as a whole reports these results and caveats: Epitopes outside the regions mutated in the B.1.351 and B.1.1.7 variants were reportedly recognized by nearly half of the unique spike-specific TCRs. After two AZD1222 doses, spike-specific TCR breadth and depth were significantly higher than at day 0 and than in MenACWY recipients. Conclusions about previously exposed vaccinees were limited because only a handful of AZD1222 recipients were SARS-CoV-2 seropositive at baseline. Because no day 14 peak-response samples were available, repertoires were characterized only after the peak T cell response. In the small 56-69-year group, the increase in depth fell short of significance, most likely because of low power. Participants were mostly white British, with more females than males. The authors suggested clonal diversity may have been underestimated. The vaccine-associated CD4 TCRs covered the entire spike protein, and the dominant responses fell in regions 160-218 and 743-854.

This specimen's time point label, per the study, means: baseline before first vaccination. The treatment or condition label on this specimen signifies: meningococcal conjugate vaccine given as trial control. Vaccinee samples were obtained from the UK trials COV001 and COV002, which included a single-blind randomized controlled phase 2/3 trial of AZD1222 (ChAdOx1 nCoV-19) in healthy adults. Trial participant PBMC samples were collected at day 0 and day 28 after the second dose for TCRbeta chain sequencing. This specimen consisted of peripheral blood, obtained on day 0 of MenACWY control vaccination. The sequence was obtained from an adult in good health. The V and J segments used are TRBV28 and TRBJ1-1; TRBD1 lines up with 10 middle nucleotides. The CDR3 loop reads CASRRQGAYTEAFF. The DNA sequence is given as TGTGCCAGCAGAAGACAGGGGGCGTACACTGAAGCTTTCTTT.